Listed here are 15 T cell receptor beta chains from one sample, sequenced in a study of cytomegalovirus exposure and HLA in healthy donors. The PCR made use of 60 Vbeta and 13 Jbeta primers. TCRdb keeps only in-frame clones here, not all; method: immunoSEQ multiplex PCR. The data hold under 200,000 clones, with roughly 13% observed a single time. Source material: PBMCs. The source is a man aged 45-60 years in good health and CMV-seropositive.

Concerning this clone itself: This same CDR3 is encoded by further DNA sequences in the sample. This sequence joins TRBV11-3 and TRBJ2-6; D may be TRBD1 (5 bases). Germline V gives CDR1 SGHNT, CDR2 YENEEA. The V end was cut by 4 bases, the J end by 0 bases, with 7 bases between. The CDR3 totals 15 residues. The CDR3 loop reads CASSSTGSGANVLTF. The CDR3 DNA reads TGTGCCAGCAGCTCTACAGGCTCTGGGGCCAACGTCCTGACTTTC.

The chain joins TRBV5-4 to TRBJ2-5; perhaps TRBD1 as D (6 bases). The germline V gene encodes CDR1 SGHNT and CDR2 YYREEE (reference sequence). Trimming removed 4 bases at V and 0 bases at J, with 13 bases between. This CDR3 region has 15 residues. CDR3 loop: CASSPPDSNQETQYF. The CDR3 DNA sequence: TGTGCCAGCAGCCCTCCGGACAGCAACCAAGAGACCCAGTACTTC.

This clone appeared a few times. The chain recombines TRBV4-3 with TRBJ2-2; maybe TRBD2 (6 bases). CDR3 length: 16 residues. Germline V gives CDR1 LGHNA, CDR2 YSLEER. Trimming stripped 4 bases from V and 1 base from J, with 13 bases between. CDR3 nucleotide sequence: TGCGCCAGCAGCCCCTTACTGGGGGGGAACACCGGGGAGCTGTTTTTT. Residues: CASSPLLGGNTGELFF.

This clone was observed a handful of times. The chain couples TRBV6-4 to TRBJ2-7; 7 bases map to TRBD1. CDR3 size: 14 residues. V shed 8 bases and J 4 bases; nucleotides not matched to a gene: 11. Germline lookup yields CDR1 MRHNA and CDR2 SNTAGT. As DNA, the CDR3 is TGTGCCAGCCTCTTAACGACAGGGCCATACGAGCAGTACTTC. Amino acid sequence: CASLLTTGPYEQYF.

V usage is TRBV19 and J usage is TRBJ1-6, with D perhaps matching TRBD1 (6 bases). V was trimmed by 1 base and J by 3 bases, leaving 10 bases between them. The germline V gene has CDR1 LNHDA and CDR2 SQIVND (reference sequence). The CDR3 runs 16 residues. The CDR3 bases are TGTGCCAGTAGTATAGGAGGGGACATCTATAATTCACCCCTCCACTTT. This gives the protein CASSIGGDIYNSPLHF. Using reference TRBV19 and TRBJ1-6 for the parts outside the CDR3, the full variable domain is DGGITQSPKYLFRKEGQNVTLSCEQNLNHDAMYWYRQDPGQGLRLIYYSQIVNDFQKGDIAEGYSVSREKKESFPLTVTSAQKNPTAFYLCASSIGGDIYNSPLHFGNGTRLTVT.

The chain combines TRBV9 with TRBJ2-4; TRBD2 is a possible D gene (5 bases). V lost 3 bases to trimming and J lost 6 bases, with 13 bases between them. The CDR3 spans 14 residues. The V gene's germline CDR1 is SGDLS and CDR2 YYNGEE. The CDR3 DNA sequence: TGTGCCAGCAGCGCTACTAGAGAGGCAAACATTCAGTACTTC. Its translation is CASSATREANIQYF.

This clone has only a few counts. CDR3 residues: CAIGGLASIYNEQFF. CDR3 DNA: TGTGCCATCGGGGGACTAGCGAGCATTTACAATGAGCAGTTCTTC. This chain uses TRBV10-3 with TRBJ2-1, with TRBD2 matching over 10 bases. This CDR3 has 15 residues. Unmatched junction bases numbered 8, after V lost 8 bases and J lost 4 bases. The V gene's germline CDR1 is ENHRY and CDR2 SYGVKD.

This clone was seen only a few times. The chain recombines TRBV28 with TRBJ1-3; 7 bases fit TRBD1. CDR1 and CDR2 (germline): MDHEN, SYDVKM. This CDR3 has 16 amino acids. After removal of 0 bases from V and 0 bases from J, the junction contained 2 bases not matched to a gene. The CDR3 DNA reads TGTGCCAGCAGTTTATGGACAGGGACCTCTGGAAACACCATATATTTT. It encodes CASSLWTGTSGNTIYF.

The sample holds a few counts of this clone. The J gene is TRBJ1-1, the V gene TRBV5-1; 9 positions agree with TRBD1. The germline gives CDR1 SGHRS, CDR2 YFSETQ. V shed 3 bases, J shed 6 bases, and the junction held 9 bases outside the gene matches. The CDR3 extends over 15 amino acids. In DNA, the CDR3 is TGCGCCAGCAGCTCGCGTCCCGGGACAGGGCCTGAAGCTTTCTTT. Translated, it gives CASSSRPGTGPEAFF.

This clone appeared a few times. The rearrangement links TRBV6-1 to TRBJ1-2; D gene unclear. Germline loops: CDR1 MNHNS, CDR2 SASEGT. This CDR3 has 15 amino acids. V lost 0 bases and J lost 6, with 14 bases in between. CDR3 DNA: TGTGCCAGCAGTGAAGCGGGCGGCCCGAGGGATGGCTACACCTTC. Protein sequence: CASSEAGGPRDGYTF.

This clone appeared a few times. V usage is TRBV5-4 and J usage is TRBJ1-1; 8 bases are a match to TRBD1. The CDR3 extends over 16 amino acids. Germline V gene data show CDR1 as SGHNT and CDR2 as YYREEE (reference sequence). Unmatched junction bases numbered 13, after V lost 4 bases and J lost 5 bases. The chain's CDR3 is CASSRTAGGAGTEAFF. CDR3 in DNA: TGTGCCAGCAGCCGGACCGCAGGGGGCGCGGGGACTGAAGCTTTCTTT.

V usage is TRBV27 and J usage is TRBJ1-1, with D possibly being TRBD1 (5 bases). V lost 7 bases, J lost 5 bases, and 14 bases lay in between. Germline assignment: CDR1 MNHEY and CDR2 SMNVEV (reference sequence). The length of the CDR3 is 13 residues. This chain's CDR3 is CASKPLGGTEAFF. CDR3 bases: TGTGCCAGCAAGCCCTTGGGGGGGACTGAAGCTTTCTTT.

The V gene is TRBV6-5, the J gene TRBJ2-3; 9 bases match TRBD1. Per germline, CDR1 MNHEY and CDR2 SVGAGI. The junction had 5 bases not matched to a gene; V was cut back by 6 bases and J by 1 base. CDR3 length equals 15 residues. CDR3 amino acids: CASRQGAVGTDTQYF. The CDR3 nucleotides are TGTGCCAGCAGACAGGGGGCAGTTGGCACAGATACGCAGTATTTT.

This chain uses TRBV9 with TRBJ2-5; tentative D call: TRBD1 (6 bases). Trimming stripped 4 bases from V and 4 bases from J, with 17 bases between. This CDR3 contains 15 residues. The germline V gene has CDR1 SGDLS and CDR2 YYNGEE. The DNA of the CDR3 is TGTGCCAGCAGCCCTGCGGTCGAGGGGGTAGAGACCCAGTACTTC. Amino acid sequence: CASSPAVEGVETQYF. Combining the CDR3 with reference TRBV9 and TRBJ2-5 gives the whole variable domain DSGVTQTPKHLITATGQRVTLRCSPRSGDLSVYWYQQSLDQGLQFLIQYYNGEERAKGNILERFSAQQFPDLHSELNLSSLELGDSALYFCASSPAVEGVETQYFGPGTRLLVL.

In this sample, this clone turned up a few times. V usage is TRBV19 and J usage is TRBJ2-1; D possibly corresponds to TRBD2 (6 bases). Germline V lookup: CDR1 LNHDA, CDR2 SQIVND (reference sequence). With 0 bases removed from V and 0 bases from J, the gap between germline ends came to 15 bases. The CDR3 is 18 residues long. CDR3 sequence: CASSIEGGGGSSYNEQFF. The CDR3 nucleotides are TGTGCCAGTAGTATAGAGGGAGGTGGGGGGAGCTCCTACAATGAGCAGTTCTTC.